The 24 T cell receptor beta chains below all came from one sample that was sequenced in a study of shared clonotypes between healthy human individuals. Terminally differentiated effector memory CD45RA+ cells were excluded by CCR7 positive selection of CD45RO-negative cells. Here immunoSEQ multiplex PCR was the method, and the copy in TCRdb shows in-frame clones only, minus some. This sample has hundreds of thousands of clones, with 85% to 95% found just once. Input material: naive CD8+ T cells sorted from blood. These receptors all come from a man between 25 and 39 years old in good health.

This clone has only one observation. The gene calls are TRBV2 and TRBJ2-7; 9 nucleotides match TRBD1. Germline V gene lookup returns CDR1 SNHLY and CDR2 FYNNEI. The V and J ends lost 7 bases and 2 bases, in that order; junction bases with no gene match: 3. This CDR3 comprises 13 residues. The CDR3 region has the DNA TGTGCCAGCACGGGACAGGGCCCCTACGAGCAGTACTTC. Amino acid sequence: CASTGQGPYEQYF.

This rearrangement joins TRBV5-1 to TRBJ2-7; 10 bases fit TRBD2. Trimming took 4 bases from V and 4 from J; bases not matched to a gene: 5. The germline gives CDR1 SGHRS, CDR2 YFSETQ. CDR3 length: 14 amino acids. The CDR3 DNA is TGCGCCAGCAGCCGTACTAGCGGGATATACGAGCAGTACTTC. Translating it yields CASSRTSGIYEQYF.

The CDR3 DNA is TGCGCCAGCAGCTTTACAGCTTACACAGATACGCAGTATTTT. Protein: CASSFTAYTDTQYF. The V and J genes are TRBV5-1 and TRBJ2-3; D remains ambiguous. CDR1 and CDR2 (germline): SGHRS, YFSETQ. This CDR3 region has 14 residues. Trimming cost V 2 bases and J 2 bases, with 9 bases left between them.

This chain links TRBV28 with TRBJ2-3, with D tentatively TRBD1 (5 bases). The CDR3 extends over 13 amino acids. Trimming shortened V by 6 bases and J by 4 bases, and 11 bases separated the two germline ends. Germline V gives CDR1 MDHEN, CDR2 SYDVKM. As DNA, the CDR3 is TGTGCCAGCAGCCCAGGGTTAGCAGATACGCAGTATTTT. Encoded protein: CASSPGLADTQYF.

This chain uses TRBV21-1 with TRBJ2-7; TRBD2, the D gene given by the table, was not confirmed from the DNA. TRBV21-1 is annotated as a pseudogene. The length of the CDR3 is 12 residues. As DNA, the CDR3 is TGTGCCGGCTTGGGAGGTGTCGACGAGCAGTACTTC. Protein: CAGLGGVDEQYF.

CDR3 loop: CASGRPGQSSYEQYF. CDR3 nucleotides: TGTGCCAGCGGAAGACCGGGACAGAGCTCCTACGAGCAGTACTTC. V and J are TRBV25-1 and TRBJ2-7, with 7 bases that match TRBD1. The J segment lost 0 bases and the V segment lost 8 bases, leaving 10 bases of the junction unmatched. Germline-derived CDR1 and CDR2 are MGHDK and SYGVNS. CDR3 length: 15 residues.

This clone appeared a single time. This sequence joins TRBV27 and TRBJ1-2; D is unclear. Trimming shortened V by 5 bases and J by 0 bases, and 16 bases separated the two germline ends. CDR1 is MNHEY, CDR2 SMNVEV, per germline (reference sequence). CDR3 size: 16 residues. CDR3 loop: CASSPISGLTNYGYTF. Here the CDR3 DNA reads TGTGCCAGCAGTCCAATCTCAGGCTTGACTAACTATGGCTACACCTTC.

CDR3 nucleotides: TGTGCCAGCACCCGAGGGGAGACCCAGTACTTC. As protein: CASTRGETQYF. This sequence joins TRBV27 and TRBJ2-5; possibly TRBD2 for D (5 bases). The CDR3 loop spans 11 amino acids. Per the germline V gene, CDR1 is MNHEY and CDR2 is SMNVEV (reference sequence). V shed 7 bases and J shed 5 bases, with 8 bases lying between them.

The gene calls are TRBV19 and TRBJ2-7, with a possible D match to TRBD1 (5 bases). This CDR3 is 16 amino acids long. Germline values: CDR1 LNHDA, CDR2 SQIVND (reference sequence). Trimming pared 4 bases from V and 1 base from J, leaving 17 bases between. CDR3 bases: TGTGCCAGTAGTAAAGACAGTTTCACCATGTCCTACGAGCAGTACTTC. It specifies CASSKDSFTMSYEQYF.

V gene TRBV5-4 combines with J gene TRBJ2-7, with 12 bases matching TRBD2. This CDR3 spans 20 amino acids. Germline V gene lookup returns CDR1 SGHNT and CDR2 YYREEE (reference sequence). V trimming: 0 bases; J trimming: 7 bases; junction bases outside the gene matches: 20. CDR3 DNA: TGTGCCAGCAGCTTGGGGCCTAGCGGGAGGGCACCAACCCGTACCGATGAGCAGTACTTC. It encodes CASSLGPSGRAPTRTDEQYF.

The CDR3 reads CASSPGQLSSYEQYF. CDR3 in DNA: TGTGCCAGCAGTCCCGGACAGCTAAGCTCCTACGAGCAGTACTTC. The chain recombines TRBV27 with TRBJ2-7; TRBD1 might be the D (6 bases). The germline V and J ends were trimmed by 5 bases and 0 bases, with 14 bases remaining between them. The length of the CDR3 is 15 residues. Germline-derived CDR1 and CDR2 are MNHEY and SMNVEV (reference sequence).

The chain combines TRBV11-2 with TRBJ2-7; D gene unclear. From germline, CDR1 is SGHAT and CDR2 FQNNGV. CDR3 length equals 12 residues. Trimming stripped 9 bases from V and 3 bases from J, with 12 bases between. The CDR3 is CASISESYEQYF. CDR3 bases: TGTGCCAGTATCTCAGAAAGCTACGAGCAGTACTTC. The full variable domain, its missing parts supplied by reference TRBV11-2 and TRBJ2-7, is EAGVAQSPRYKIIEKRQSVAFWCNPISGHATLYWYQQILGQGPKLLIQFQNNGVVDDSQLPKDRFSAERLKGVDSTLKIQPAKLEDSAVYLCASISESYEQYFGPGTRLTVT.

Written as DNA, the CDR3 is TGTGCCAGCAGCGCCGCCGACCACCCCTACGAGCAGTACTTC. Translation: CASSAADHPYEQYF. This chain connects TRBV7-9 to TRBJ2-7; D not certain. Per the germline V gene, CDR1 is SEHNR and CDR2 is FQNEAQ (reference sequence). Trimming stripped 5 bases from V and 2 bases from J, with 13 bases between. The CDR3 runs to 14 residues.

The chain recombines TRBV2 with TRBJ2-2; 13 bases align to TRBD2. V dropped 5 bases and J dropped 0; count of bases not matched to a gene: 9. This CDR3 comprises 19 residues. Germline V CDR1 and CDR2: SNHLY, FYNNEI. The CDR3, as DNA: TGTGCCAGCAGTTTCCTAAGACTAGCGGGGGGTGCGAACACCGGGGAGCTGTTTTTT. Translation: CASSFLRLAGGANTGELFF.

This clone was observed a single time. The V and J genes are TRBV27 and TRBJ2-3; no firm D call. Per the germline V gene, CDR1 is MNHEY and CDR2 is SMNVEV (reference sequence). The V end lost 4 bases, the J end lost 2 bases, and 7 bases lay between the germline ends. This CDR3 contains 13 residues. CDR3 protein: CASSSPITDTQYF. In DNA, the CDR3 is TGTGCCAGCAGTTCCCCGATCACAGATACGCAGTATTTT.

This clone appeared once. This chain links TRBV6-1 with TRBJ2-2; 8 bases map to TRBD2. Germline V lookup: CDR1 MNHNS, CDR2 SASEGT. The CDR3 is 20 residues long. J was trimmed by 4 bases and V by 0 bases; bases with no gene match: 16. CDR3 nucleotide sequence: TGTGCCAGCAGTGAAGCCGGACTTCTACTAGCGGTTTCTGGCACCGGGGAGCTGTTTTTT. Encoded protein: CASSEAGLLLAVSGTGELFF.

This rearrangement joins TRBV5-8 to TRBJ1-1; unclear D gene. V was pared by 1 base and J by 6 bases, with 7 bases between. Germline V gene sequence: CDR1 SGHTS, CDR2 YDEGEE. This CDR3 region has 12 residues. The CDR3 coding sequence is TGTGCCAGCAGCTTGATCGCCTCTGAAGCTTTCTTT. Translation: CASSLIASEAFF.

V and J are TRBV7-9 and TRBJ2-1; 10 nucleotides match TRBD1. The germline gives CDR1 SEHNR, CDR2 FQNEAQ (reference sequence). The CDR3 has 15 residues. Trimming took 5 bases from V and 5 from J; bases not matched to a gene: 6. CDR3: CASSTTGGADNEQFF. CDR3 in DNA: TGTGCCAGCAGCACGACAGGGGGCGCCGACAATGAGCAGTTCTTC.

The sample holds one count of this clone. V usage is TRBV21-1 and J usage is TRBJ2-1; the D segment call TRBD2 is taken from the table without a DNA check. TRBV21-1 is reported as a pseudogene. CDR3 length: 19 residues. The CDR3 is CASSKAGPRGAGVNNEQFF. Here the CDR3 DNA reads TGTGCCAGCAGCAAAGCGGGCCCTCGGGGCGCGGGAGTGAACAATGAGCAGTTCTTC.

About this clone: The sample holds other DNA sequences that translate to the same CDR3. The rearrangement uses TRBV7-2 and TRBJ2-1; 11 nucleotides match TRBD1. This CDR3 region has 15 residues. Unmatched junction bases numbered 4, after V lost 5 bases and J lost 4 bases. CDR1 and CDR2 from the germline V gene are SGHTA and FQGNSA. The CDR3 bases are TGTGCCAGCAGCCTCCGGGACAGGGGGTACAATGAGCAGTTCTTC. It is translated as CASSLRDRGYNEQFF.

The rearrangement links TRBV29-1 to TRBJ2-7, with 7 nucleotides matching TRBD2. The CDR3 covers 13 residues. J gave up 2 bases and V 5 bases, and 6 bases lay outside the gene matches. The germline V gene encodes CDR1 SQVTM and CDR2 ANQGSEA. CDR3 loop: CSVTSAIAYEQYF. DNA of the CDR3: TGCAGCGTTACTAGCGCGATCGCCTACGAGCAGTACTTC.

The chain uses TRBV10-3 and TRBJ2-7; 8 bases fit TRBD1. Losses at the gene ends were 6 bases for V and 2 bases for J; bases not matched to a gene: 3. CDR1 is ENHRY and CDR2 is SYGVKD in the germline V gene. CDR3 length: 13 amino acids. Here the CDR3 DNA reads TGTGCCATCAGGGGACAGGCAACCTACGAGCAGTACTTC. It yields the protein CAIRGQATYEQYF.

V usage is TRBV27 and J usage is TRBJ2-7; 8 nucleotides match TRBD1. Trimming removed 4 bases from V and 2 bases from J; junction bases left unmatched: 4. The CDR3 contains 14 residues. From germline, CDR1 is MNHEY and CDR2 SMNVEV (reference sequence). CDR3 region: CASSSTGATYEQYF. CDR3 in DNA: TGTGCCAGCAGTTCGACAGGGGCTACCTACGAGCAGTACTTC.

This rearrangement joins TRBV29-1 to TRBJ2-5, with 9 bases that match TRBD2. With 2 bases clipped from V and 2 bases from J, the junction kept 15 bases outside the gene matches. The CDR3 is 18 amino acids. Germline lookup yields CDR1 SQVTM and CDR2 ANQGSEA. CDR3 in DNA: TGCAGCGTTGAATCTCCCCTAGCCCGGACTAGCGTGCAAGAGACCCAGTACTTC. Translated: CSVESPLARTSVQETQYF.